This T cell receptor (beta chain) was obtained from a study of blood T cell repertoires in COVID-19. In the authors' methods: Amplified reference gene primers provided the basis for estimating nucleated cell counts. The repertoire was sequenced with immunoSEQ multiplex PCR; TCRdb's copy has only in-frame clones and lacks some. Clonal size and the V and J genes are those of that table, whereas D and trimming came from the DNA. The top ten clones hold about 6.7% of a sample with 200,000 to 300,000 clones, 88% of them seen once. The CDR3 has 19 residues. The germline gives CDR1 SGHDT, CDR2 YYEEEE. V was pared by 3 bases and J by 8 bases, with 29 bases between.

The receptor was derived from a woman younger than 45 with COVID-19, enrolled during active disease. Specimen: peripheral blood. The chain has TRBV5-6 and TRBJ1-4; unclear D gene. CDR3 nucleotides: TGTGCCAGCAGCTCAAACCGGGATTCACTTTTCCTCGGGTGGGAAAAACTGTTTTTT. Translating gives CASSSNRDSLFLGWEKLFF.